This TCR beta chain is from a study of molecular identifiers for immune sequencing clone quantification. The study's findings and limits: The share of molecules held by clones above 20 RNA copies was over 98% in effector cells and under 1% in naive cells.

This clonotype was detected ten times or more. Its antigen is not identified. Germline V gives CDR1 LNHNV, CDR2 YYDKDF (reference sequence). With V trimmed by 4 bases and J by 0 bases, 14 bases remained unmatched. The CDR3 is 19 residues long. The authors built bulk TCR libraries by previously described methods with listed TCR primers. TCRdb reprocessed the PCR reads with MiXCR, giving one entry per CDR3 protein. The sample shows roughly 71,000 distinct CDR3 sequences, approximately 18% of them seen only once. The J gene is TRBJ2-3, the V gene TRBV15; 9 positions match TRBD2. The source of this sequence is a human donor in good health. Some libraries in this study had Jurkat cell RNA spiked in. Input material: naive CD8+ T cells from blood, with Jurkat cell RNA spiked in. Subset reported: FACS-sorted CD8+CD4-CCR7+CD45RA+ naive T cells. Written as DNA, the CDR3 is TGTGCCACCAGCAACCCGGGACTAGCCGCCACCTATAGCACAGATACGCAGTATTTT. Translation gives CATSNPGLAATYSTDTQYF.